Listed here are 16 T cell receptor beta chains from one sample, sequenced in a study of blood T cell repertoires in COVID-19 (TCRdb year 2020). Libraries were constructed by the immunoSEQ multiplex PCR assay. TCRdb stores this immuneACCESS table with in-frame sequences only. Part of the clones is absent; in the studies checked, under half of the shortfall reflects unresolved V genes, and no reason is known for the rest. The sample contains roughly 73,000 clones, around four fifths of them found a single time. Under 2% of the sample comes from the top ten. The sequenced sample was peripheral blood. The origin of the receptors is a woman aged 60-75 years with acute or convalescent COVID-19.

This chain links TRBV5-5 with TRBJ2-3, with D maybe TRBD1 (5 bases). CDR1 and CDR2 (germline): SGHKS, YYEKEE (reference sequence). This CDR3 region has 15 residues. The V gene lost 1 base and the J gene lost 0 bases, with 9 bases spanning the gap. In DNA, the CDR3 is TGTGCCAGCAGCTTGAAGGGGCATAGCACAGATACGCAGTATTTT. Its protein product is CASSLKGHSTDTQYF.

The gene calls are TRBV27 and TRBJ1-2, with D perhaps matching TRBD1 (6 bases). Trimming took 6 bases from V and 7 from J, leaving 18 bases between them. Per the germline V gene, CDR1 is MNHEY and CDR2 is SMNVEV (reference sequence). The CDR3 runs 14 residues. Here the CDR3 reads CASRSPGGGGGYTF. DNA of the CDR3: TGTGCCAGCAGGTCACCGGGGGGCGGGGGTGGCTACACCTTC.

This chain links TRBV14 with TRBJ2-1; TRBD1 matches 8 bases. This CDR3 comprises 13 residues. Germline CDR1 and CDR2: SGHDN and FVKESK. Trimming removed 4 bases from V and 11 bases from J; junction bases left unmatched: 7. CDR3 bases: TGTGCCAGCAGCCCCGCCCGGACAGGGCAGCAGTTCTTC. Translating gives CASSPARTGQQFF. Full variable domain (remainder filled in from reference TRBV14 and TRBJ2-1): EAGVTQFPSHSVIEKGQTVTLRCDPISGHDNLYWYRRVMGKEIKFLLHFVKESKQDESGMPNNRFLAERTGGTYSTLKVQPAELEDSGVYFCASSPARTGQQFFGPGTRLTVL.

The V call is TRBV19, the J call TRBJ2-6, with 9 nucleotides matching TRBD1. The CDR3 extends over 15 amino acids. Unmatched junction bases numbered 4, after V lost 6 bases and J lost 4 bases. CDR1 is LNHDA, CDR2 SQIVND, per germline (reference sequence). The CDR3 reads CASRLGQGGANVLTF. In nucleotides, the CDR3 is TGTGCCAGTAGGCTAGGACAGGGGGGGGCCAACGTCCTGACTTTC.

The chain employs TRBV19 and TRBJ1-6; 9 positions agree with TRBD1. The CDR3 contains 17 residues. Germline trimming cut 3 bases from V and 7 bases from J; bases unmatched to any gene: 10. In germline, CDR1 is LNHDA, CDR2 SQIVND (reference sequence). Here the CDR3 DNA reads TGTGCCAGTAGTATGCTGACAGGGGGTTTATCAAATTCACCCCTCCACTTT. This gives the protein CASSMLTGGLSNSPLHF.

The chain combines TRBV19 with TRBJ1-5; 7 bases match TRBD1. This CDR3 comprises 14 residues. The V gene's germline CDR1 is LNHDA and CDR2 SQIVND (reference sequence). The V and J ends lost 2 bases and 4 bases, in that order; junction bases with no gene match: 2. CDR3 bases: TGTGCCAGTAGTATAAAGGGACAGAATCAGCCCCAGCATTTT. Protein: CASSIKGQNQPQHF.

The chain recombines TRBV27 with TRBJ2-1, with TRBD2 matching 12 bases. This CDR3 contains 18 residues. V was clipped by 4 bases and J by 6 bases; unmatched bases: 13. CDR1 MNHEY and CDR2 SMNVEV come from the germline V gene (reference sequence). As DNA, the CDR3 is TGTGCCAGCAGTTGGGCTCTAGCGGGGGGGCCGGTATCCAATGAGCAGTTCTTC. It encodes CASSWALAGGPVSNEQFF.

The V call is TRBV28, the J call TRBJ1-2, with TRBD1 identical over 8 bases. V shed 7 bases, J shed 4 bases, and the junction held 8 bases outside the gene matches. The germline gives CDR1 MDHEN, CDR2 SYDVKM. This CDR3 comprises 14 residues. The CDR3 reads CASTTGTGLYGYTF. Here the CDR3 DNA reads TGTGCCAGCACCACCGGGACAGGACTCTATGGCTACACCTTC.

The chain is built from TRBV5-1 and TRBJ1-1, with a weak D call TRBD1 (6 bases). Germline V gene sequence: CDR1 SGHRS, CDR2 YFSETQ. The CDR3 extends over 17 amino acids. V was pared by 0 bases and J by 3 bases, with 18 bases between. CDR3 region: CASSLGYGSGAYTEAFF. The CDR3 region has the DNA TGCGCCAGCAGCTTGGGATATGGGTCAGGGGCGTACACTGAAGCTTTCTTT.

The chain employs TRBV29-1 and TRBJ2-5; 8 bases map to TRBD2. The junction had 4 bases not matched to a gene; V was cut back by 5 bases and J by 2 bases. This CDR3 spans 13 amino acids. Germline CDR1 and CDR2: SQVTM and ANQGSEA. This CDR3 reads CSVRGGTQETQYF. DNA of the CDR3: TGCAGCGTTCGGGGGGGTACTCAAGAGACCCAGTACTTC.

V and J are TRBV11-2 and TRBJ1-1; 10 bases match TRBD1. Germline CDR1 and CDR2: SGHAT and FQNNGV. Trimming removed 5 bases from V and 3 bases from J; junction bases left unmatched: 15. There are 18 residues in the CDR3. CDR3 in DNA: TGTGCCAGCAGCCGACTGAGTGGGACAGGGGCTAAGGACACTGAAGCTTTCTTT. Its translation: CASSRLSGTGAKDTEAFF.

This chain connects TRBV5-1 to TRBJ2-2; 7 nucleotides match TRBD1. Trimming at V came to 3 bases and at J to 0 bases, leaving 8 bases not matched to a gene. Germline assignment: CDR1 SGHRS and CDR2 YFSETQ. The CDR3 has 17 residues. The CDR3 sequence is CASSSRMGTANTGELFF. CDR3 coding DNA: TGCGCCAGCAGCTCCCGAATGGGGACAGCGAACACCGGGGAGCTGTTTTTT. Looking up the rest from reference TRBV5-1 and TRBJ2-2 gives the full variable domain: KAGVTQTPRYLIKTRGQQVTLSCSPISGHRSVSWYQQTPGQGLQFLFEYFSETQRNKGNFPGRFSGRQFSNSRSEMNVSTLELGDSALYLCASSSRMGTANTGELFFGEGSRLTVL.

This clone was detected ten times or more. This rearrangement joins TRBV7-9 to TRBJ2-2, with 10 bases fitting TRBD1. With 3 bases clipped from V and 4 bases from J, the junction kept 2 bases outside the gene matches. Germline CDR1 reads SEHNR; CDR2 reads FQNEAQ (reference sequence). CDR3 length: 15 amino acids. CDR3 bases: TGTGCCAGCAGCTTGGGGACAGGGGTCACCGGGGAGCTGTTTTTT. Translating gives CASSLGTGVTGELFF.

The chain has TRBV27 and TRBJ2-3; 10 bases are a match to TRBD2. This CDR3 is 21 amino acids long. The ends lost 1 base at V and 2 bases at J; junction bases unmatched: 18. Germline CDR1 and CDR2: MNHEY and SMNVEV (reference sequence). The DNA of the CDR3 is TGTGCCAGCAGTTTATACGAGAATAATCATGGACTAGCGGTAAACACAGATACGCAGTATTTT. Protein: CASSLYENNHGLAVNTDTQYF.

The V and J genes are TRBV27 and TRBJ1-3, with D tentatively TRBD1 (6 bases). The germline gives CDR1 MNHEY, CDR2 SMNVEV (reference sequence). The CDR3 has 15 amino acids. V lost 4 bases, J lost 0 bases, and 10 bases lay in between. The CDR3: CASSWDMNSGNTIYF. For the CDR3, the DNA is TGTGCCAGCAGTTGGGACATGAACTCTGGAAACACCATATATTTT.

This clone came up a few times. The gene calls are TRBV4-2 and TRBJ1-6; TRBD1 aligns across 9 bases. Germline CDR1 reads LGHNA; CDR2 reads YNFKEQ. CDR3 length: 16 residues. The trim removed 7 bases at V and 2 bases at J, leaving 6 bases unmatched. The CDR3: CASTSRTGAYNSPLHF. DNA for the CDR3: TGTGCCAGCACCTCAAGGACAGGGGCCTATAATTCACCCCTCCACTTT.